This TCR beta chain was recorded in a study of metastatic and nonmetastatic thyroid tumors. None of the patients had undergone any treatment ahead of thyroid surgery. This clone was counted at least ten times. TCRdb reprocessed the PCR reads via MiXCR. The sample lists about 20,000 clones; about 11% were seen once. The receptor was isolated from a female donor with papillary thyroid cancer or a benign thyroid nodule (not recorded which). Some clones in this sample may be carry-over from other donors' samples. The sequenced sample consisted of blood.

As DNA, the CDR3 is TGCAGCGTTGAATTGTCTAGCCACGGAAACTACGAGCAGTACTTC. It is translated as CSVELSSHGNYEQYF. This chain connects TRBV29-1 to TRBJ2-7; D perhaps matches TRBD2 (5 bases). This CDR3 contains 15 residues. Trimming took off 2 bases at V and 3 bases at J, with 17 bases between the two ends. The germline gives CDR1 SQVTM, CDR2 ANQGSEA.